This T cell receptor beta chain was sequenced in a study of spatial heterogeneity in lung cancer. In the study overall: Compared with alpha-chain sequences, beta-chain sequences were consistently detected in greater numbers. Study findings and constraints: The appearance of ubiquitous expanded tumor TCRs in blood was greater at resection than follow-up.

TCRdb independently ran MiXCR on the 5' RACE reads; one entry per CDR3 protein. This table holds about 78,000 distinct CDR3 sequences, 7% to 9% found once. Documented time point: sample taken at primary tumor resection. In each case, whole RNA from tumor, nontumor lung or frozen PBMC was sequenced unsorted. Germline V gene lookup returns CDR1 WSHSY and CDR2 SAAADI. The CDR3 sequence is 12 residues long. Between the trimmed V and J ends, which lost 2 bases and 6 bases, there was a span of 8 bases. A word on this clonotype: Its antigen is currently unknown.

The chain carries TRBV10-2 and TRBJ2-7; no clear D. This TCR derives from a male donor with early-stage non-small cell lung cancer. The sample consisted of PBMCs, taken at surgery. DNA for the CDR3: TGCGCCAGCAGTGAGGTCCTCTTCGAGCAGTACTTC. The encoded protein is CASSEVLFEQYF.